The 15 T cell receptor beta chains in this list originate from one sample, sequenced in a study of shared T cell receptors in the human thymus. Clones were sequenced by immunoSEQ multiplex PCR, and TCRdb holds only the in-frame ones, with some missing. The sample includes hundreds of thousands of clones, around 87% of them seen just once. These sequences were also reported in another study, on human thymus T cells.

Material: thymocytes. These receptors were taken from a boy in the first two years of life with a congenital heart defect.

CDR3 residues: CAWRRLAGSRTGELFF. The DNA for the CDR3 is TGTGCCTGGAGGAGACTAGCGGGGTCTCGGACCGGGGAGCTGTTTTTT. The genes are TRBV30 and TRBJ2-2, with 11 bases identical to TRBD2. The CDR3 covers 16 residues. Trimming took 3 bases from V and 5 from J; bases not matched to a gene: 8. Per the germline V gene, CDR1 is GTSNPN and CDR2 is SVGIG (reference sequence).

The J gene is TRBJ1-2, the V gene TRBV29-1; 8 bases map to TRBD1. Germline CDR1 reads SQVTM; CDR2 reads ANQGSEA. V was clipped by 4 bases and J by 5 bases; unmatched bases: 9. The length of the CDR3 is 14 residues. CDR3 bases: TGCAGCGTTGCCCCGGACAGGGTCGGATATGGCTACACCTTC. It translates to CSVAPDRVGYGYTF.

The chain uses TRBV28 and TRBJ2-7, with D perhaps TRBD1 (6 bases). The V gene's germline CDR1 is MDHEN and CDR2 SYDVKM. The CDR3 totals 14 residues. V dropped 4 bases and J dropped 7 bases, with 17 bases sitting between them. The CDR3 nucleotides are TGTGCCAGCAGTTGGGAAATAACAGGGAAAGAGCAGTACTTC. This codes for CASSWEITGKEQYF.

J is TRBJ2-3 and V is TRBV5-6, with D possibly being TRBD2 (5 bases). The CDR3 is 14 amino acids. V gave up 0 bases and J gave up 6 bases, with 11 bases separating them. From germline, CDR1 is SGHDT and CDR2 YYEEEE. The chain's CDR3 is CASSLEDSHDTQYF. The DNA of the CDR3 is TGTGCCAGCAGCTTGGAGGACTCTCATGATACGCAGTATTTT.

The J gene is TRBJ1-4, the V gene TRBV5-6; D possibly corresponds to TRBD1 (5 bases). The CDR3 totals 17 residues. Germline V CDR1 and CDR2: SGHDT, YYEEEE. Trimming cost V 4 bases and J 4 bases, with 20 bases left between them. The CDR3 DNA is TGTGCCAGCAGCCATAGGGGCCTCGGGTCCGTTAATGAAAAACTGTTTTTT. Encoded protein: CASSHRGLGSVNEKLFF.

CDR3 region: CASSSRTGKGYEKLFF. The CDR3 DNA reads as TGTGCCAGCAGTTCCCGGACAGGGAAAGGCTATGAAAAACTGTTTTTT. This chain links TRBV27 with TRBJ1-4; 8 positions agree with TRBD1. The CDR3 is 16 amino acids. With V trimmed by 4 bases and J by 6 bases, 10 bases remained unmatched. Germline CDR1 and CDR2: MNHEY and SMNVEV (reference sequence).

This clone was observed a single time. This chain connects TRBV9 to TRBJ1-6, with 7 bases identical to TRBD1. Germline V gene data show CDR1 as SGDLS and CDR2 as YYNGEE. The CDR3 is made up of 14 amino acids. J was trimmed by 9 bases and V by 3 bases; bases with no gene match: 6. CDR3 coding DNA: TGTGCCAGCAGCGCCTACAGGGGTGGTTCACCCCTCCACTTT. Its protein product is CASSAYRGGSPLHF.

The chain has TRBV10-2 and TRBJ2-1, with D hard to call. V was pared by 5 bases and J by 0 bases, with 11 bases between. CDR3 size: 15 residues. Germline CDR1 WSHSY, CDR2 SAAADI. CDR3 residues: CASSLTSGSYNEQFF. The CDR3 nucleotides read TGCGCCAGCAGTTTAACCTCAGGCTCCTACAATGAGCAGTTCTTC.

V is TRBV7-6 and J is TRBJ2-3; D gene unclear. CDR3 length: 14 amino acids. Trimming removed 5 bases from V and 0 bases from J, with 9 bases in between. The germline gives CDR1 SGHVS, CDR2 FNYEAQ. CDR3 amino acids: CASSPYLSTDTQYF. The CDR3 DNA follows: TGTGCCAGCAGCCCTTACCTAAGCACAGATACGCAGTATTTT. The whole variable domain, remainder taken from reference TRBV7-6 and TRBJ2-3, is GAGVSQSPRYKVTKRGQDVALRCDPISGHVSLYWYRQALGQGPEFLTYFNYEAQQDKSGLPNDRFSAERPEGSISTLTIQRTEQRDSAMYRCASSPYLSTDTQYFGPGTRLTVL.

The gene calls are TRBV11-2 and TRBJ2-1; tentatively, D is TRBD2 (5 bases). The germline V and J ends were trimmed by 5 bases and 9 bases, with 14 bases remaining between them. Germline V gene lookup returns CDR1 SGHAT and CDR2 FQNNGV. CDR3 size: 13 residues. CDR3 coding DNA: TGTGCCAGCAGCCTTCTGCGGGTCGGTGAGCAGTTCTTC. Translation: CASSLLRVGEQFF.

This chain links TRBV11-2 with TRBJ2-5, with a tentative D call TRBD1 (6 bases). Germline V gene data show CDR1 as SGHAT and CDR2 as FQNNGV. This CDR3 has 13 residues. Trimming removed 1 base at V and 7 bases at J, with 10 bases between. The CDR3 DNA sequence: TGTGCCAGCAGCTTAGGACAGGTGGGGACCCAGTACTTC. Its translation: CASSLGQVGTQYF.

This clone was picked up one time. This sequence joins TRBV5-1 and TRBJ1-5; TRBD1 is a possible D gene (5 bases). This CDR3 has 14 residues. Germline values: CDR1 SGHRS, CDR2 YFSETQ. Trimming cost V 2 bases and J 14 bases, with 20 bases left between them. The CDR3 loop is CASSLGEGPDHKHF. The CDR3 DNA is TGCGCCAGCAGCTTAGGGGAAGGGCCGGACCATAAGCATTTT.

Of note for this clone: At the DNA level, this CDR3 is encoded by other sequences in the same sample as well. This chain connects TRBV29-1 to TRBJ2-7; 7 nucleotides agree with TRBD2. Per germline, CDR1 SQVTM and CDR2 ANQGSEA. V dropped 1 base and J dropped 2; count of bases not matched to a gene: 14. The CDR3 sequence is 17 residues long. CDR3 bases: TGCAGCGTTGAAGTCCTCACTAGCGCGGGGTTTACCTACGAGCAGTACTTC. Its translation: CSVEVLTSAGFTYEQYF.

The rearrangement joins TRBV9 to TRBJ1-1; no definite D call. CDR3 size: 14 residues. CDR1 SGDLS and CDR2 YYNGEE come from the germline V gene. Trimming removed 0 bases from V and 3 bases from J, with 9 bases in between. CDR3 loop: CASSVGLADTEAFF. The DNA of the CDR3 is TGTGCCAGCAGCGTAGGGCTGGCGGACACTGAAGCTTTCTTT.

The chain recombines TRBV29-1 with TRBJ2-7; the D gene is possibly TRBD1 (6 bases). With 4 bases removed from V and 2 bases from J, the gap between germline ends came to 15 bases. Germline assignment: CDR1 SQVTM and CDR2 ANQGSEA. The CDR3 runs 14 residues. The CDR3 loop reads CSVGGPEKPYEQYF. DNA for the CDR3: TGCAGCGTTGGGGGGCCGGAGAAACCCTACGAGCAGTACTTC.